This T cell receptor beta chain was recorded in a study of vaccination and CD4 T cells after COVID-19. For this clonotype: Its antigen is unidentified.

Specified treatment: approximately 9-day PBMC culture with coronavirus spike peptide pools or control peptides (ViraFEST assay). Vaccinated healthy people had never been infected with SARS-CoV-2 before, which was shown by negative nucleocapsid antibodies before and after vaccination. The Oncomine TCR Beta short-read assay generated sequence data from the DNA of cultured CD4+ T cells. TCRdb processed the PCR reads anew with MiXCR; each CDR3 protein has one entry. The sample consists of about 23,000 distinct CDR3 sequences, 67% of them appearing once. Trimming cost V 2 bases and J 0 bases; bases outside gene matches: 9. This CDR3 is 17 amino acids long. Germline lookup yields CDR1 LGHNT and CDR2 FRNRAP.

Source: CD4+ T cells from blood, cultured in vitro, taken after SARS-CoV-2 vaccination. The receptor was isolated from a human donor who received a COVID-19 vaccine. The V call is TRBV12-5, the J call TRBJ1-1; 7 nucleotides agree with TRBD1. CDR3: CASGLSLDRAMNTEAFF. The CDR3 region has the DNA TGTGCTAGTGGTTTGTCCCTCGACAGGGCGATGAACACTGAAGCTTTCTTT.